The clone carrying this T cell receptor beta chain was seen once. It may be a read error: a sequence one base away is much more abundant. This entry belongs to a study of tumor-infiltrating lymphocytes in primary liver carcinoma. With a constant-region primer, TCR beta cDNA was made from 400 to 550 ng of total RNA. Construction of TCR beta libraries relied on three successive nested multiplex PCR rounds employing slightly modified ARM-PCR. Investigators reported that the first two PCR rounds, at roughly 11 cycles each, used TRBV1-TRBV30 forward primers with a C-beta reverse primer. MiXCR was run by TCRdb on the multiplex PCR reads, yielding one entry per CDR3 protein. The data hold around 60,000 distinct CDR3 sequences, with around 69% observed a single time. Co-extraction of both nucleic acids (RNA and DNA) used roughly 19-33 mg of unsorted bulk tissue. Germline values: CDR1 SQVTM, CDR2 ANQGSEA. The CDR3 loop spans 11 amino acids.

The origin of this receptor is a man aged 40-49 years with primary liver carcinoma and hepatitis B virus infection. Sample: liver tumor tissue from sampling region 4. Subset of the sample: tumor region T4, right-lateral pole. The genes are TRBV29-1 and TRBJ1-4; no firm D call. As DNA, the CDR3 is TGCAGCGGCGGAACTCATGAAAAACTGTTTTTT. This translates into CSGGTHEKLFF.